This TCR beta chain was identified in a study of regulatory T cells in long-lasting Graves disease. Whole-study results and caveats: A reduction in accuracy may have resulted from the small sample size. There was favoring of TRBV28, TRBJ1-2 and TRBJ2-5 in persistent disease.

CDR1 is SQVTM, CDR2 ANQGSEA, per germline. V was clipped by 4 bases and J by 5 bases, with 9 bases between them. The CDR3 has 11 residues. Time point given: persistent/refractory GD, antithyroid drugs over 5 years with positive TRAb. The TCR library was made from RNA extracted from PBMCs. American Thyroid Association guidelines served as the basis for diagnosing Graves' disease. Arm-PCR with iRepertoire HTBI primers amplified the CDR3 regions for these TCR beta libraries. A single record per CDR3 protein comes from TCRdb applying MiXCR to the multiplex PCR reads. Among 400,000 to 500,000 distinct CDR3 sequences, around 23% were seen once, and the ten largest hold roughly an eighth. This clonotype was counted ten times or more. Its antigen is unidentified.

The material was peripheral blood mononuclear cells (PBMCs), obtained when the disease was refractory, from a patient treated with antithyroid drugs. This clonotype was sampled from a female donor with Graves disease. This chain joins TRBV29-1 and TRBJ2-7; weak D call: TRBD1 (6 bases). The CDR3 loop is CSVGGLDEQYF. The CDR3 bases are TGCAGCGTTGGGGGGCTAGACGAGCAGTACTTC.